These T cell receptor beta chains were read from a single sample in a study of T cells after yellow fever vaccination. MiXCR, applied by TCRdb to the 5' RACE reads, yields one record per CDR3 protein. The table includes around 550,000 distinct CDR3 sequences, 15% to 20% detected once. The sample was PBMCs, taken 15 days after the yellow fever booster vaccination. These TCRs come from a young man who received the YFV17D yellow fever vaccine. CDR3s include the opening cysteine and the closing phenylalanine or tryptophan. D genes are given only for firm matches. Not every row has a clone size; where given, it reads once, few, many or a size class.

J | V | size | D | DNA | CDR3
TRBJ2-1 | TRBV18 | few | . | TGTGCCAGCTCAAGACAGGAGAGCTCCTACAATGAGCAGTTCTTC | CASSRQESSYNEQFF
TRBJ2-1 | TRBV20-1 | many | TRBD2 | TGCAGTGCTAGACAGGGACTAGCGGGAGTGGAGCAGTTCTTC | CSARQGLAGVEQFF
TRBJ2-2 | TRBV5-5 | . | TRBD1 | TGTGCCAGCAGCTTGGGACAGGGGGCGGTGGAGCTGTTTTTT | CASSLGQGAVELFF
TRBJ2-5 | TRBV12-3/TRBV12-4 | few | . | TGTGCCAGCGGCAGTGGGGGTGGAGGAGAGACCCAGTACTTC | CASGSGGGGETQYF
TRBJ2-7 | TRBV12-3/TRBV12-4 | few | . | TGTGCCAGCAGTAAACAGGGGGGGGTCTACGCGCAGTACTTC | CASSKQGGVYAQYF
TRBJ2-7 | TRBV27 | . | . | TGTGCCAGCAGTGCATCTCGCATCGGGGCCTTCCCCTACGAGCAGTACTTC | CASSASRIGAFPYEQYF
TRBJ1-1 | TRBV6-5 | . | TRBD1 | TGTGCCAGCAGCTTAGGACAGGGTGGAGTGAACACTGAAGCTTTCTTT | CASSLGQGGVNTEAFF
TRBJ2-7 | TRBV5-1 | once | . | TGCGCCAGCAGCTTTGCGCAGGGGGGCTACGAGCAGTACTTC | CASSFAQGGYEQYF
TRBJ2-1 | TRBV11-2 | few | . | TGTGCCAGCAGCTCCTCGATAGGGACTTTGAATGAGCAGTTCTTC | CASSSSIGTLNEQFF
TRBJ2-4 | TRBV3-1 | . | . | TGTGCCAGCAGCCAATCCGGGAGTGGGGGCAAAAACATTCAGTACTTC | CASSQSGSGGKNIQYF
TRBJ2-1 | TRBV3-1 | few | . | TGTGCCAGCAGCGTACGATTAGTCTTTAATGAGCAGTTCTTC | CASSVRLVFNEQFF
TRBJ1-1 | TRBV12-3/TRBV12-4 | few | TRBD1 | TGTGCCAGCAGTAACTTCATTGCTGGACAGGCTACTGAAGCTTTCTTT | CASSNFIAGQATEAFF
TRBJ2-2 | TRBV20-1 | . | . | TGCAGTGCCCCAGGGGGGGGGTCCAACACCGGGGAGCTGTTTTTT | CSAPGGGSNTGELFF
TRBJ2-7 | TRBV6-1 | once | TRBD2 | TGTGCCAGCAGGCGGGTCGGCGGGAGAGGGACCACCTACGAGCAGTACTTC | CASRRVGGRGTTYEQYF
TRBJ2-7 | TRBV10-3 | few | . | TGTGCCATCACGGGACCACAAAACTACGAGCAGTACTTC | CAITGPQNYEQYF
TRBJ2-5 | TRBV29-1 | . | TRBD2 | TGCAGCACCTCTAGCGGGCTGTTAGAGACCCAGTACTTC | CSTSSGLLETQYF
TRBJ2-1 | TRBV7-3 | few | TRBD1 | TGTGCCAGCAGCTTAAACGGACAGGGTACTCATGAGCAGTTCTTC | CASSLNGQGTHEQFF
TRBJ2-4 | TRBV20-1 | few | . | TGCAGTGCTAGAGATGTCCAGATTCAGTACTTC | CSARDVQIQYF
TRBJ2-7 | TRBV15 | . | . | TGTGCCACCAGCAGTCATAAACAGAGGGGCCACGAGCAGTACTTC | CATSSHKQRGHEQYF
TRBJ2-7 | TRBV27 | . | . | TGTGCCAGCAGTTTATCTTTTGGTCCGAGATGGGAGCAGTACTTC | CASSLSFGPRWEQYF
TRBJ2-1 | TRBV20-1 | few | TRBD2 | TGCGCTCTGAGCAAACCTTCGACTAGCTCAGTGCAGTTCTTC | CALSKPSTSSVQFF
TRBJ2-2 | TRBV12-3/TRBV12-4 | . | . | TGTGCCAGCAGTTTATCTGCCAGCACCGGGGAGCTGTTTTTT | CASSLSASTGELFF
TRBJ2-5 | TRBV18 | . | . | TGTGCCAGCTCACCACCGGCTCCGGGGGGCAGGGAGACCCAGTACTTC | CASSPPAPGGRETQYF
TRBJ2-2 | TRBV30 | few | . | TGTGCCTGGAGTGTCACTATTTCACGCACCGGGGAGCTGTTTTTT | CAWSVTISRTGELFF
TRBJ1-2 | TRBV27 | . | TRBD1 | TGTGCCAGCAGTTTGAGACAGGGCTATGGCTACACCTTC | CASSLRQGYGYTF
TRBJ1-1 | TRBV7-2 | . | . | TGTGCCAGCAAGGGGGGACGGGCGAACACTGAAGCTTTCTTT | CASKGGRANTEAFF
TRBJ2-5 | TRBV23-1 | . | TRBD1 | TGCGCCAGCAGTCAATCACGGCAGGGGGATAGGACAAGCAGAAAAGAGACCCAGTACTTC | CASSQSRQGDRTSRKETQYF
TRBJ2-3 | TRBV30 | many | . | TGTGCCTGGGCCGGGACCACTAGAGATACGCAGTATTTT | CAWAGTTRDTQYF
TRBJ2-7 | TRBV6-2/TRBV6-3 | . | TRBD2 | TGTGCCAGCAGTACGTCCGCGGGAGGGCCGCTCAACGAGCAGTACTTC | CASSTSAGGPLNEQYF
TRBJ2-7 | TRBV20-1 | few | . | TGCAGTGCTAGCGCTGGGAGCACCTACGAGCAGTACTTC | CSASAGSTYEQYF
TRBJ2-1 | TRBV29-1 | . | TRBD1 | TGCAGCGTTGAACCGGACAGGGCCTATGAGCAGTTCTTC | CSVEPDRAYEQFF